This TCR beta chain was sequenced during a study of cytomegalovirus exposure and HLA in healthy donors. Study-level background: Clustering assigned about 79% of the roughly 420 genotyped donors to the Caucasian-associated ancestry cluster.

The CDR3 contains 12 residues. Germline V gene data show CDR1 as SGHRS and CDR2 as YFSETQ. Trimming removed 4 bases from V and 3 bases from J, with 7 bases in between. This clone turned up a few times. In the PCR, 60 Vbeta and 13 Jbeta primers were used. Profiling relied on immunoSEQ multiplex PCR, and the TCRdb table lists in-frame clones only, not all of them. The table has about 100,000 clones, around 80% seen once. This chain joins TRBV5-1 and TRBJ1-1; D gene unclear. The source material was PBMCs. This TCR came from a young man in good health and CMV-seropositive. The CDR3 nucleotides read TGCGCCAGCAGCGAGGCGGACACTGAAGCTTTCTTT. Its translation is CASSEADTEAFF.